These 10 T cell receptor beta chains originate from one sample sequenced in a study of shared clonotypes between healthy human individuals. TCRdb's copy holds only in-frame clones and misses some; the assay was immunoSEQ multiplex PCR. Of roughly 2 million clones in the sample, around 95% were seen once. Source material: naive CD4+ T cells sorted from blood. As to subset: CD45RA+ positively selected. The receptor source for this set is a man younger than 35 in good health.

With regard to this clone: Other DNA sequences in the sample encode the same CDR3. The genes are TRBV6-1 and TRBJ2-3, with 12 positions matching TRBD2. The CDR3 spans 15 residues. Trimming removed 6 bases from V and 1 base from J; junction bases left unmatched: 2. The V gene's germline CDR1 is MNHNS and CDR2 SASEGT. CDR3 nucleotides: TGTGCCAGCAGGCGACTAGCGGGAGGCACAGATACGCAGTATTTT. Its translation is CASRRLAGGTDTQYF.

This clone was detected only once. The V and J genes are TRBV6-1 and TRBJ2-7, with TRBD1 identical over 10 bases. The CDR3 loop spans 12 amino acids. Germline lookup yields CDR1 MNHNS and CDR2 SASEGT. J lost 6 bases, V lost 8 bases, and 4 bases had no gene match. The CDR3 here is CASGGQGSEQYF. For the CDR3, the DNA is TGTGCCAGCGGGGGACAGGGGTCCGAGCAGTACTTC.

The rearrangement joins TRBV15 to TRBJ1-4; TRBD1 agrees at 7 bases. J lost 7 bases, V lost 0 bases, and 5 bases had no gene match. CDR1 LNHNV and CDR2 YYDKDF come from the germline V gene (reference sequence). The CDR3 spans 15 residues. This CDR3 is CATSRDRGPFEKLFF. The DNA of the CDR3 is TGTGCCACCAGCAGAGATAGGGGGCCGTTTGAAAAACTGTTTTTT.

J is TRBJ1-4 and V is TRBV6-6; D not certain. The V end lost 0 bases, the J end lost 4 bases, and 6 bases lay between the germline ends. Germline-derived CDR1 and CDR2 are MNHNY and SVGAGI (reference sequence). This CDR3 is 14 amino acids long. The CDR3 nucleotides are TGTGCCAGCAGTTACTCAGGTGTTAATGAAAAACTGTTTTTT. Translated: CASSYSGVNEKLFF.

V and J are TRBV5-6 and TRBJ2-7, with D perhaps matching TRBD1 (5 bases). Germline V CDR1 and CDR2: SGHDT, YYEEEE. Trimming took off 1 base at V and 3 bases at J, with 14 bases between the two ends. This CDR3 comprises 15 residues. CDR3 nucleotides: TGTGCCAGCAGCTTGACGGACAAGCTAGGCTACGAGCAGTACTTC. Protein: CASSLTDKLGYEQYF.

J is TRBJ1-2 and V is TRBV5-1, with 7 nucleotides matching TRBD1. Germline-derived CDR1 and CDR2 are SGHRS and YFSETQ. The CDR3 totals 15 residues. Unmatched junction bases numbered 8, after V lost 4 bases and J lost 2 bases. CDR3 in amino acids: CASSDTGVGNYGYTF. The CDR3 bases are TGCGCCAGCAGCGATACAGGGGTTGGGAACTATGGCTACACCTTC.

The chain employs TRBV2 and TRBJ1-3, with 7 bases aligning to TRBD1. The CDR3 spans 13 residues. The germline gives CDR1 SNHLY, CDR2 FYNNEI. The junction had 3 bases not matched to a gene; V was cut back by 6 bases and J by 4 bases. The chain's CDR3 is CASSAGGGNTIYF. The CDR3 region has the DNA TGTGCCAGCAGCGCAGGGGGAGGAAACACCATATATTTT.

The chain uses TRBV6-1 and TRBJ1-4; D gene ambiguous. The CDR3 is 14 amino acids. Germline V gene sequence: CDR1 MNHNS, CDR2 SASEGT. Trimming took 5 bases from V and 0 from J, leaving 7 bases between them. The CDR3 sequence is CASSSPATNEKLFF. In DNA, the CDR3 is TGTGCCAGCAGTTCACCAGCAACTAATGAAAAACTGTTTTTT.

V and J are TRBV11-3 and TRBJ2-1; TRBD2 matches at 7 bases. V gave up 0 bases and J gave up 4 bases; unmatched junction bases: 6. CDR1 and CDR2 from the germline V gene are SGHNT and YENEEA. This CDR3 contains 16 residues. Here the CDR3 DNA reads TGTGCCAGCAGCTTAGATCCCAGCGGGGTATACAATGAGCAGTTCTTC. This codes for CASSLDPSGVYNEQFF.

This chain connects TRBV6-5 to TRBJ1-5, with unresolved D. The CDR3 runs to 13 residues. Trimming pared 4 bases from V and 2 bases from J, leaving 6 bases between. Per germline, CDR1 MNHEY and CDR2 SVGAGI. CDR3 DNA sequence: TGTGCCAGCAGTTCGTTGGGCAATCAGCCCCAGCATTTT. It translates to CASSSLGNQPQHF.